This T cell receptor beta chain was sequenced in a study of tumor-infiltrating lymphocytes in primary liver carcinoma. DNA and RNA were both co-extracted from 20-30 mg of bulk tissue that had not been sorted. A remark on this clonotype: Its antigen is undetermined.

The CDR3 loop spans 15 amino acids. Germline CDR1 SGHDT, CDR2 YYEEEE. Study observations and caveats: Tumor-adjacent and tumor-blood pairs shared a smaller degree of overlap than tumor region pairs.

The input was about 500 ng total RNA; TCR beta cDNA was made from it with a constant-region primer. Libraries of TCR beta came from three nested multiplex PCR rounds with slightly modified ARM-PCR. A C-beta reverse primer and TRBV1-TRBV30 forward primers served in each of the first two PCR rounds, at about 10 cycles apiece. TCRdb reanalysed the multiplex PCR reads using MiXCR and keeps one entry per CDR3 protein. The table includes under 150,000 distinct CDR3 sequences, approximately 68% detected once. The receptor's source is a woman in her sixties or seventies with primary liver carcinoma and hepatitis B virus infection. The source material was tumor-adjacent normal liver tissue. The chain combines TRBV5-6 with TRBJ2-1; D perhaps matches TRBD2 (7 bases). This chain's CDR3 is CISSFRGGSYNEQFF. CDR3 bases: TGTATCAGCAGCTTTAGGGGGGGCTCCTACAATGAGCAGTTCTTC.